The entry that follows covers one T cell receptor (beta chain) sequence. The target antigen is unknown. CDR3 length: 13 amino acids. V was pared by 5 bases and J by 10 bases, with 2 bases of the junction left unmatched. Germline CDR1 and CDR2: SEHNR and FQNEAQ (reference sequence). The data are from a study of blood T cells in healthy people across ages. Whole-study results and caveats: In older individuals, TCR beta diversity per million T cells was lower, falling roughly linearly with age. It was not known whether donors were CMV positive (a possible confounder of expanded clonotype changes).

A sample-barcoded 5' primer and a J-beta primer mix were used in a second PCR of roughly 7 to 11 cycles. Carrying 12 random nucleotides, a template-switch adaptor labeled each individual cDNA molecule. TCRdb independently ran MiXCR on the 5' RACE reads; one entry per CDR3 protein. The sample includes approximately 770,000 distinct CDR3 sequences, roughly 64% of them seen just once. In terms of origin and age, donors were healthy Caucasian individuals from Russia aged about 6 to 90. This clonotype was obtained from a man aged 30 to 45 in good health. This chain uses TRBV7-9 with TRBJ1-6, with 10 bases identical to TRBD1. The sequenced material came from blood. CDR3 nucleotides: TGTGCCAGCAGCGACAGGGGGCGATCACCCCTCCACTTT. Translated, it gives CASSDRGRSPLHF.